This T cell receptor (beta chain) was identified during a study of blood T cells in healthy people across ages. The junction had 6 bases not matched to a gene; V was cut back by 6 bases and J by 7 bases. CDR3 length: 13 residues. Germline V gene data show CDR1 as MNHEY and CDR2 as SMNVEV (reference sequence). A J-beta primer mix and a sample-barcoded 5' primer were used in a second PCR of about 7 to 11 cycles. MiXCR, run by TCRdb on the 5' RACE reads, gives a single entry per CDR3 protein. The sample has roughly 1.7 million distinct CDR3 sequences; around 36% are singletons. Sequences were obtained from blood. V and J are TRBV27 and TRBJ2-7, with TRBD1 identical over 10 bases. The sequence came from a woman aged 30 to 39 in good health. CDR3 sequence (DNA): TGTGCCAGCAGCATGGACAGGGGGGGGGAGCAGTACTTC. This codes for CASSMDRGGEQYF.